This T cell receptor (beta chain) was documented in a study of blood T cell repertoires in COVID-19. Whole-study context: COVID-19 samples from acute and convalescent phases originated in the United States, Italy and Spain. PBMCs, B-cell-depleted T cells, or T cells provided the cDNA or gDNA that made up the material.

Germline V gene lookup returns CDR1 SGHDT and CDR2 YYEEEE. V was clipped by 2 bases and J by 4 bases, with 10 bases between them. The CDR3 totals 13 residues. Original processing notes: Estimation of nucleated cell counts relied on the amplification of reference gene primers. Assay: immunoSEQ multiplex PCR; the TCRdb copy retains only in-frame clones and omits some. The V and J calls and clone size were taken over from that table, and D and trimming were inferred from the DNA. The sample includes fewer than 250,000 clones, 80% of them seen just once. The receptor was derived from a man aged 55 to 69 with acute or convalescent COVID-19. This rearrangement joins TRBV5-6 to TRBJ2-7; possible D gene TRBD2, 5 bases. The sample was peripheral blood. This chain's CDR3 is CASSFPGIYEQYF. The CDR3, as DNA: TGTGCCAGCAGCTTTCCCGGGATTTACGAGCAGTACTTC.